This TCR beta chain was captured by sequencing in a study of blood T cell repertoires in COVID-19. Method: immunoSEQ multiplex PCR; TCRdb's copy keeps in-frame clones and lacks some. The sample comprises about 330,000 clones, roughly 86% of which are singletons, and approximately 9.3% rests with the top ten. Trimming took off 7 bases at V and 6 bases at J, with 12 bases between the two ends. CDR3 length equals 12 residues. Germline V CDR1 and CDR2: LNHDA, SQIVND (reference sequence). A single count supports this clone. This TCR came from a man aged 25 to 40 with COVID-19, enrolled during active disease. The chain links TRBV19 to TRBJ1-1, with D tentatively TRBD1 (5 bases). The source material was peripheral blood. This chain's CDR3 is CASNFRGSEAFF. The CDR3, as DNA: TGTGCCAGTAATTTTAGGGGCTCTGAAGCTTTCTTT.